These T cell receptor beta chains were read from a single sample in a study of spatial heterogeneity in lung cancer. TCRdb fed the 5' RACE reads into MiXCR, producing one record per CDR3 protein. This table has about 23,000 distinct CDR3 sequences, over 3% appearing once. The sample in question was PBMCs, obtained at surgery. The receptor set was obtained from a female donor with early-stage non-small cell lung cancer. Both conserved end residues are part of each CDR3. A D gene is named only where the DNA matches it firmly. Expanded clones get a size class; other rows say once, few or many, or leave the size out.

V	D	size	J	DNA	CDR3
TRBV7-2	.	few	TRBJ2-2	TGTGCCAGCAGCTTAGTGGGGCCCGGGGAGCTGTTTTTT	CASSLVGPGELFF
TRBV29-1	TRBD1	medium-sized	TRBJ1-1	TGCAGCGTGGGGGGTTCACGGGACAGAGAAGCTTTCTTT	CSVGGSRDREAFF
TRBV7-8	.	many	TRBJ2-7	TGTGCCAGCAGCTTACAGGGCGTTAGCTCCTACGAGCAGTACTTC	CASSLQGVSSYEQYF
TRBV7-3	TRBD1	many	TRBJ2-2	TGTGCCAGCAGCCGCTTTACGTCGGGACAGGGAAACACCGGGGAGCTGTTTTTT	CASSRFTSGQGNTGELFF
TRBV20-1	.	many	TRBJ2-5	TGCAGTGCTAGCGTCGGGGTACAAGAGACCCAGTACTTC	CSASVGVQETQYF
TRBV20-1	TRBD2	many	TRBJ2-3	TGCAGTGCTAGAGATTGGCTAGCGGGAGGGGGAGATACGCAGTATTTT	CSARDWLAGGGDTQYF
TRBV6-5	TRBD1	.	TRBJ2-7	TGTGCCAGCAGTTACCAGGGACAGGGGGATGACGAGCAGTACTTC	CASSYQGQGDDEQYF
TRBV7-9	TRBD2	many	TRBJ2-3	TGTGCCAGCAGCTTAGTTGGAGGTTCTAGCGGGAGAACAGATACGCAGTATTTT	CASSLVGGSSGRTDTQYF
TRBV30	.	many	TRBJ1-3	TGTGCCTGGACCGTCGGGCTCTCTGGAAACACCATATATTTT	CAWTVGLSGNTIYF
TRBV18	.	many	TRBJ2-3	TGTGCCAGCTCATCAACCCTGCCGGGGTGGAATACGCAGTATTTT	CASSSTLPGWNTQYF
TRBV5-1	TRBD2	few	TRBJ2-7	TGCGCCAGCAGCTTGGATAGCGGGAGGCTCAGCGAGCAGTACTTC	CASSLDSGRLSEQYF
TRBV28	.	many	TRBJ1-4	TGTGCCAGCAGTACTCAGGGTCTAATCTTTGCAACTAATGAAAAACTGTTTTTT	CASSTQGLIFATNEKLFF
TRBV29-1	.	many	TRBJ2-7	TGCAGCGTTCTAGACCGGGAGAGCCCTGTCTACGAGCAGTACTTC	CSVLDRESPVYEQYF
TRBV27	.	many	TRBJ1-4	TGTGCCAGCAGTGCCCAGGGTACTAATGAAAAACTGTTTTTT	CASSAQGTNEKLFF